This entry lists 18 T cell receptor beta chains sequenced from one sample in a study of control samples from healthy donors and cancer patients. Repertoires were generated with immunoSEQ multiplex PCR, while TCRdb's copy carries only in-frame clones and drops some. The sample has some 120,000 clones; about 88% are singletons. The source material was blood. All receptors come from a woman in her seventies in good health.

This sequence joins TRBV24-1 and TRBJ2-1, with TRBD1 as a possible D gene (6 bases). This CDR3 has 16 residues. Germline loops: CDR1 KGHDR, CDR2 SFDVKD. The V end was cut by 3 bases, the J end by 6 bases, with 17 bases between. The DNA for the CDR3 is TGTGCCACCAGTGATCAACAGGGCCCCCCGGTCAATGAGCAGTTCTTC. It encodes CATSDQQGPPVNEQFF.

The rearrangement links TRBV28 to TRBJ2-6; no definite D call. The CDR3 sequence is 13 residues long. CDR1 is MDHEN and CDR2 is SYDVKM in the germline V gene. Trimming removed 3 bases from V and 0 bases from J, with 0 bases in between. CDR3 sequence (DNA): TGTGCCAGCAGTTTCTCTGGGGCCAACGTCCTGACTTTC. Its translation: CASSFSGANVLTF.

The CDR3 nucleotides read TGTGCCAGCCGGACGGGACTCTACAATGAGCAGTTCTTC. This codes for CASRTGLYNEQFF. V and J are TRBV12-3 or TRBV12-4 and TRBJ2-1; D might be TRBD2 (6 bases). V shed 8 bases and J shed 3 bases, with 11 bases lying between them. CDR3 length equals 13 residues.

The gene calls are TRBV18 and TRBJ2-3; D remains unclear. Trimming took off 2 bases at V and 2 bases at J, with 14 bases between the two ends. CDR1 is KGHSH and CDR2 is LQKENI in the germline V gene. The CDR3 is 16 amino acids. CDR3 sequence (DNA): TGTGCCAGCTCACCAGTTCGGCTGGAACACACAGATACGCAGTATTTT. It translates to CASSPVRLEHTDTQYF. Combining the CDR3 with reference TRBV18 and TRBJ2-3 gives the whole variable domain NAGVMQNPRHLVRRRGQEARLRCSPMKGHSHVYWYRQLPEEGLKFMVYLQKENIIDESGMPKERFSAEFPKEGPSILRIQQVVRGDSAAYFCASSPVRLEHTDTQYFGPGTRLTVL.

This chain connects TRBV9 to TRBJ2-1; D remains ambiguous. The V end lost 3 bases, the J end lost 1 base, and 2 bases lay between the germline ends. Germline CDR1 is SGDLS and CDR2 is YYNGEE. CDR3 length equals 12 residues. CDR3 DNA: TGTGCCAGCAGCGGGTCCTACAATGAGCAGTTCTTC. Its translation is CASSGSYNEQFF.

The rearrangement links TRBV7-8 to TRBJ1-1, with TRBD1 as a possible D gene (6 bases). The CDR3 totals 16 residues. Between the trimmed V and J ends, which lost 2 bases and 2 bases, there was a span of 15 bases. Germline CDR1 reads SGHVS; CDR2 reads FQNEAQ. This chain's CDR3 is CASSLLQGRENTEAFF. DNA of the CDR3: TGTGCCAGCAGCTTACTCCAGGGGCGAGAAAACACTGAAGCTTTCTTT.

Here the CDR3 reads CASSVAPGASGNTIYF. CDR3 nucleotides: TGTGCCAGCAGCGTAGCTCCAGGGGCCTCTGGAAACACCATATATTTT. The chain couples TRBV9 to TRBJ1-3; tentatively, D is TRBD1 (6 bases). Germline CDR1 and CDR2: SGDLS and YYNGEE. The CDR3 is 16 residues long. V was pared by 0 bases and J by 0 bases, with 10 bases between.

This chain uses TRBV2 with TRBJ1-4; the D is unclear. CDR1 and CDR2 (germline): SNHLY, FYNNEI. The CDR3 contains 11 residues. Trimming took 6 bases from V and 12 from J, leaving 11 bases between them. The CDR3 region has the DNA TGTGCCAGCAGCCCCTTAGCAGAACTGTTTTTT. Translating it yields CASSPLAELFF. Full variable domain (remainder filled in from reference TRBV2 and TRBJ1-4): EPEVTQTPSHQVTQMGQEVILRCVPISNHLYFYWYRQILGQKVEFLVSFYNNEISEKSEIFDDQFSVERPDGSNFTLKIRSTKLEDSAMYFCASSPLAELFFGSGTQLSVL.

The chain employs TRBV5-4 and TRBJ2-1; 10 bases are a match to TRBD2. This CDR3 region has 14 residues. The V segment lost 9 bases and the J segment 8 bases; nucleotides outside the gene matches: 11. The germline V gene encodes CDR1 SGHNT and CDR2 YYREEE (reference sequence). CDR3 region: CAIGERGGRDEQFF. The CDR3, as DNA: TGTGCCATTGGAGAGCGGGGGGGCCGGGATGAGCAGTTCTTC. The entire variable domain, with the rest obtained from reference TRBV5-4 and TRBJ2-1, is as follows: ETGVTQSPTHLIKTRGQQVTLRCSSQSGHNTVSWYQQALGQGPQFIFQYYREEENGRGNFPPRFSGLQFPNYSSELNVNALELDDSALYLCAIGERGGRDEQFFGPGTRLTVL.

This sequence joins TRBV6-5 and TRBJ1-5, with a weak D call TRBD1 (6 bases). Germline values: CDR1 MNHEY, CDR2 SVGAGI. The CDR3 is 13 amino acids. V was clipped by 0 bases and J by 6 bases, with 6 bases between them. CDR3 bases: TGTGCCAGCAGTTACTCCAGGGGTCAGCCCCAGCATTTT. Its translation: CASSYSRGQPQHF.

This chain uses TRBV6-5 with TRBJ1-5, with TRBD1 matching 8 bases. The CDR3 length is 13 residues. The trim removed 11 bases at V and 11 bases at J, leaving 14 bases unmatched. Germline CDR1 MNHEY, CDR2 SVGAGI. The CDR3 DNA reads TGTGCCTGCGAAGGACAGGGCATGTTAGCCCAGCATTTT. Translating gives CACEGQGMLAQHF.

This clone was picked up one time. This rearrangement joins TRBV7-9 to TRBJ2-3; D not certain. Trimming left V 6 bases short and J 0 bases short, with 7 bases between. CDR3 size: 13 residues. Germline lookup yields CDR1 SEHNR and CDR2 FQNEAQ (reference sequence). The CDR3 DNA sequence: TGTGCCAGCAGAGTCATAAGCACAGATACGCAGTATTTT. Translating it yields CASRVISTDTQYF.

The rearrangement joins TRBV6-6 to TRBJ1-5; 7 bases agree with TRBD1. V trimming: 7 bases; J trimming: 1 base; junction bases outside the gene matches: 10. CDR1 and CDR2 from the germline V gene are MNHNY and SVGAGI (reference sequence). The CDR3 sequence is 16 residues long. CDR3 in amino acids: CASTELQGVSNQPQHF. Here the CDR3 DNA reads TGTGCCAGCACCGAATTGCAGGGGGTAAGCAATCAGCCCCAGCATTTT.

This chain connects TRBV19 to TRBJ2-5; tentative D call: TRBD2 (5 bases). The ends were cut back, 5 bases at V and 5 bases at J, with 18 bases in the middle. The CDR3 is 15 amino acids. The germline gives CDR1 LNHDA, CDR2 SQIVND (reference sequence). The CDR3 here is CASSDPRSPGETQYF. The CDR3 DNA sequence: TGTGCCAGTAGTGATCCCCGGAGCCCGGGGGAGACCCAGTACTTC. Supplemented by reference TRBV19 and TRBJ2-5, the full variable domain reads DGGITQSPKYLFRKEGQNVTLSCEQNLNHDAMYWYRQDPGQGLRLIYYSQIVNDFQKGDIAEGYSVSREKKESFPLTVTSAQKNPTAFYLCASSDPRSPGETQYFGPGTRLLVL.

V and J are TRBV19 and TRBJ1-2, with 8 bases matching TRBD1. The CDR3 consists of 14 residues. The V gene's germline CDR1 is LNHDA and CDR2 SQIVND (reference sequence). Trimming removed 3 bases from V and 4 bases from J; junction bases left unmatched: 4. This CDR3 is CASSIIGTGYGYTF. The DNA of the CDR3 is TGTGCCAGTAGTATCATTGGGACAGGCTATGGCTACACCTTC.

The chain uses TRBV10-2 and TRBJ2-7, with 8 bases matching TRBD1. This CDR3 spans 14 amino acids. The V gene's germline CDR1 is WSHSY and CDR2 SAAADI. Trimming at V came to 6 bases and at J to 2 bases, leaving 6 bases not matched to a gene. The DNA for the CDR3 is TGCGCCAGCAGAAAAGGACAGGGAACCTACGAGCAGTACTTC. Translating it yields CASRKGQGTYEQYF.

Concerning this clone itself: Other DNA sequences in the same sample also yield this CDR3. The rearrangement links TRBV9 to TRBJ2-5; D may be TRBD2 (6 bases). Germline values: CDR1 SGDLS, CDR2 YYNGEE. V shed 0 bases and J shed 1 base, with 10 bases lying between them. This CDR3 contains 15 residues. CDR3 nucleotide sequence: TGTGCCAGCAGCGTAGGTCCCGGGGGCCAAGAGACCCAGTACTTC. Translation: CASSVGPGGQETQYF.

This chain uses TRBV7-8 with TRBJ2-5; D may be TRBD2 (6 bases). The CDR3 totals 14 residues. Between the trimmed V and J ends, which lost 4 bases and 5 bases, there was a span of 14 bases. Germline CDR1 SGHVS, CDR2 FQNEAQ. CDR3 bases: TGTGCCAGCAGCTACCCCCCGGGGGTGGAGACCCAGTACTTC. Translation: CASSYPPGVETQYF.